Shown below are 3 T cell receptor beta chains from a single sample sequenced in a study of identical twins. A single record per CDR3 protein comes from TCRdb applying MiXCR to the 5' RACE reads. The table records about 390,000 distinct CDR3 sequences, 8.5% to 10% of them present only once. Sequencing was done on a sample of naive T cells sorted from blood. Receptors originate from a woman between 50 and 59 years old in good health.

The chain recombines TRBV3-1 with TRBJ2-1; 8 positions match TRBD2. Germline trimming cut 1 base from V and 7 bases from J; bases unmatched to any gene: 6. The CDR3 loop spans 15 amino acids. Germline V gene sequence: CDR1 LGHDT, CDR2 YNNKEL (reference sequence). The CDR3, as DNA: TGTGCCAGCAGCCAAGGGGGCCCGGGGGGGAATGAGCAGTTCTTC. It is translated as CASSQGGPGGNEQFF.

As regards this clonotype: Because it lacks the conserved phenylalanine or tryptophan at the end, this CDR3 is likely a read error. The CDR3 region has the DNA TGCGCCAGCAGCTTGGCCACCGGGACAGGATGGGATAGTCCTAATGAGCAGTTCTGC. Translating it yields CASSLATGTGWDSPNEQFC. The chain recombines TRBV5-1 with TRBJ2-1; 8 positions agree with TRBD1. Germline trimming cut 0 bases from V and 7 bases from J; bases unmatched to any gene: 18. CDR1 is SGHRS, CDR2 YFSETQ, per germline. This CDR3 comprises 19 residues.

The CDR3 DNA follows: TGTGCCAGCAGTCCTTACACAGGGTCGGTCCAGCATTTT. Translating gives CASSPYTGSVQHF. The chain has TRBV6-6 and TRBJ1-5, with a possible D match to TRBD1 (6 bases). CDR3 length: 13 residues. Trimming removed 5 bases at V and 12 bases at J, with 17 bases between. Germline CDR1 MNHNY, CDR2 SVGAGI (reference sequence).